Reported below is one TCR beta chain. The antigen remains unidentified. One heparinised draw, averaging about 110 mL, was taken per donor. Naive, central memory, regulatory and stem cell-like memory cells within the CD4+ compartment were sorted using CD45RO/CCR7/CD25/CD127/CD95/CD27. This CDR3 is 15 amino acids long. Germline CDR1 and CDR2: SGHDT and YYEEEE. V shed 6 bases and J shed 5 bases, with 17 bases lying between them. This sample is part of a study of beta chain features in type 1 diabetes. Study-level findings and limits: TCRB CDR3s from Type 1 diabetes patients were moderately but significantly shorter in all four CD4+ subsets.

Isolated RNA was reverse transcribed in full, so expressed TCRB transcripts were sequenced. The average read count of naive, central memory and regulatory T cell samples was approximately 3.5 million. Sequencing used immunoSEQ multiplex PCR; TCRdb keeps in-frame clones, though not all of them. The table records under 450,000 clones, around 14% of them present only once. The chain combines TRBV5-6 with TRBJ2-2; D may be TRBD2 (6 bases). Material: naive CD4+ T cells from blood. The TCR sequence derives from a man aged 25 to 40 in good health. The CDR3 is CASNHAAGTTGELFF. Here the CDR3 DNA reads TGTGCCAGCAACCACGCGGCGGGGACTACCGGGGAGCTGTTTTTT.